These 22 T cell receptor beta chains share one sample of origin, sequenced in a study of shared clonotypes between healthy human individuals. Clones were sequenced by immunoSEQ multiplex PCR, and TCRdb holds only the in-frame ones, with some missing. Of 450,000 or so clones listed, about 74% are singletons. Sequencing was done on a sample of PBMCs. The receptor set was obtained from a woman between 40 and 50 years old in good health. Some clones in this sample may be carry-over from other donors' samples.

The rearrangement links TRBV5-4 to TRBJ2-2, with TRBD2 matching over 8 bases. J was trimmed by 2 bases and V by 5 bases; bases with no gene match: 8. The length of the CDR3 is 16 residues. Looked up from germline, CDR1 is SGHNT and CDR2 is YYREEE (reference sequence). CDR3 nucleotides: TGTGCCAGCAGGTCTCGCGGACTAGCTAACACCGGGGAGCTGTTTTTT. It encodes CASRSRGLANTGELFF.

This chain joins TRBV27 and TRBJ1-3, with a possible D match to TRBD1 (6 bases). V lost 5 bases and J 2 bases, leaving 16 bases between the germline ends. The germline V gene encodes CDR1 MNHEY and CDR2 SMNVEV (reference sequence). The CDR3 covers 16 residues. CDR3 loop: CASSPTGSHTGNTIYF. CDR3 sequence (DNA): TGTGCCAGCAGTCCAACAGGGTCTCACACTGGAAACACCATATATTTT.

The genes are TRBV7-9 and TRBJ2-5, with 7 bases matching TRBD2. CDR1 is SEHNR and CDR2 is FQNEAQ in the germline V gene (reference sequence). The CDR3 covers 14 residues. The junction had 5 bases not matched to a gene; V was cut back by 5 bases and J by 2 bases. The CDR3 spells CASSTTSVQETQYF. Here the CDR3 DNA reads TGTGCCAGCAGCACAACTAGCGTACAAGAGACCCAGTACTTC.

The chain recombines TRBV10-3 with TRBJ1-1; D perhaps matches TRBD1 (5 bases). Germline lookup yields CDR1 ENHRY and CDR2 SYGVKD. Between the trimmed V and J ends, which lost 7 bases and 1 base, there was a span of 10 bases. The CDR3 runs 13 residues. In DNA, the CDR3 is TGTGCCATCACCCTGGACAAGAACACTGAAGCTTTCTTT. Amino acids: CAITLDKNTEAFF.

The genes are TRBV28 and TRBJ2-1; no clear D gene. The CDR3 runs 14 residues. CDR1 and CDR2 from the germline V gene are MDHEN and SYDVKM. Trimming took off 3 bases at V and 2 bases at J, with 8 bases between the two ends. Written as DNA, the CDR3 is TGTGCCAGCAGTTTGCGGCAGACCTACAATGAGCAGTTCTTC. This sequence encodes CASSLRQTYNEQFF.

This clone was counted ten times or more. This rearrangement joins TRBV30 to TRBJ1-1; TRBD1 agrees at 9 bases. Germline CDR1 and CDR2: GTSNPN and SVGIG (reference sequence). The CDR3 runs 10 residues. CDR3 nucleotides: TGTGGGACAGGGGTGACTGAAGCTTTCTTT. This translates into CGTGVTEAFF.

This chain joins TRBV5-6 and TRBJ2-1; D is unresolved. With 0 bases removed from V and 7 bases from J, the gap between germline ends came to 2 bases. Germline assignment: CDR1 SGHDT and CDR2 YYEEEE. The CDR3 consists of 11 residues. The DNA for the CDR3 is TGTGCCAGCAGCTTGGAGAATGAGCAGTTCTTC. Its translation is CASSLENEQFF. Variable domain in full (rest from reference TRBV5-6 and TRBJ2-1): DAGVTQSPTHLIKTRGQQVTLRCSPKSGHDTVSWYQQALGQGPQFIFQYYEEEERQRGNFPDRFSGHQFPNYSSELNVNALLLGDSALYLCASSLENEQFFGPGTRLTVL.

The V call is TRBV11-3, the J call TRBJ2-7; 7 bases fit TRBD1. Trimming cost V 6 bases and J 5 bases; bases outside gene matches: 4. CDR3 length equals 12 residues. CDR1 SGHNT and CDR2 YENEEA come from the germline V gene. DNA of the CDR3: TGTGCCAGCAGAGGGGGCAGTGACGAGCAGTACTTC. It specifies CASRGGSDEQYF.

The rearrangement joins TRBV15 to TRBJ2-3; TRBD1 agrees at 11 bases. Germline V CDR1 and CDR2: LNHNV, YYDKDF (reference sequence). J lost 5 bases, V lost 3 bases, and 7 bases had no gene match. The CDR3 is 16 amino acids. In DNA, the CDR3 is TGTGCCACCAGCAGGGGGGACAGGGGGTCGGGAGATACGCAGTATTTT. It encodes CATSRGDRGSGDTQYF.

Regarding this clone: Other DNA sequences within the sample encode an identical CDR3. As DNA, the CDR3 is TGCAGTGTCAGAGGTCCCTACGAGCAGTACTTC. Translated: CSVRGPYEQYF. J is TRBJ2-7 and V is TRBV20-1; D gene uncertain. Germline V CDR1 and CDR2: DFQATT, SNEGSKA (reference sequence). The CDR3 loop spans 11 amino acids. V lost 7 bases and J 2 bases, leaving 9 bases between the germline ends.

The chain combines TRBV5-4 with TRBJ1-1; tentative D call: TRBD1 (6 bases). With 0 bases removed from V and 7 bases from J, the gap between germline ends came to 10 bases. The CDR3 runs 13 residues. Germline lookup yields CDR1 SGHNT and CDR2 YYREEE (reference sequence). DNA for the CDR3: TGTGCCAGCAGCTTGGGGGGGCATGGTGAAGCTTTCTTT. Its protein product is CASSLGGHGEAFF.

This chain joins TRBV5-1 and TRBJ2-7; no clear D. V was pared by 3 bases and J by 0 bases, with 7 bases between. Per the germline V gene, CDR1 is SGHRS and CDR2 is YFSETQ. The CDR3 runs to 13 residues. The CDR3: CASSSTLSYEQYF. CDR3 DNA: TGCGCCAGCAGCTCGACTCTCTCCTACGAGCAGTACTTC.

On this clone itself: Other DNA sequences in this sample translate to the same CDR3. Here the CDR3 reads CASSLEGRNTEAFF. CDR3 coding DNA: TGCGCCAGCAGCTTGGAGGGCAGAAACACTGAAGCTTTCTTT. J is TRBJ1-1 and V is TRBV5-1, with D hard to call. The CDR3 spans 14 residues. Deletions cut 0 bases from V and 2 bases from J, with 8 bases between. The germline gives CDR1 SGHRS, CDR2 YFSETQ. Based on the CDR3 plus reference TRBV5-1 and TRBJ1-1, the full variable domain is KAGVTQTPRYLIKTRGQQVTLSCSPISGHRSVSWYQQTPGQGLQFLFEYFSETQRNKGNFPGRFSGRQFSNSRSEMNVSTLELGDSALYLCASSLEGRNTEAFFGQGTRLTVV.

The chain combines TRBV19 with TRBJ1-5; D is perhaps TRBD1 (5 bases). Between the trimmed V and J ends, which lost 3 bases and 1 base, there was a span of 10 bases. Germline V CDR1 and CDR2: LNHDA, SQIVND (reference sequence). The CDR3 has 15 amino acids. The CDR3 here is CASSIPGPSNQPQHF. In DNA form, the CDR3 reads TGTGCCAGTAGTATCCCGGGACCCAGCAATCAGCCCCAGCATTTT.

This chain joins TRBV2 and TRBJ1-2; 10 bases are a match to TRBD1. The CDR3 sequence is 15 residues long. Per germline, CDR1 SNHLY and CDR2 FYNNEI. V lost 5 bases to trimming and J lost 4 bases; unmatched junction nucleotides: 7. CDR3 in DNA: TGTGCCAGCAGTCCGGGACAGGGGTTCGGCTATGGCTACACCTTC. This codes for CASSPGQGFGYGYTF.

The rearrangement links TRBV28 to TRBJ2-2, with a weak D call TRBD1 (6 bases). V gave up 2 bases and J gave up 8 bases, with 9 bases separating them. Germline V gives CDR1 MDHEN, CDR2 SYDVKM. The CDR3 has 13 amino acids. The CDR3 here is CASSLIDRGELFF. DNA of the CDR3: TGTGCCAGCAGTTTAATTGACAGGGGGGAGCTGTTTTTT.

This chain joins TRBV5-1 and TRBJ1-2, with D uncertain. In germline, CDR1 is SGHRS, CDR2 YFSETQ. V was cut by 4 bases and J by 2 bases, with 9 bases left in between. The CDR3 extends over 13 amino acids. CDR3 nucleotide sequence: TGCGCCAGCAGCCCCGGACGGAACTATGGCTACACCTTC. Residues: CASSPGRNYGYTF.

The sample holds one count of this clone. The chain joins TRBV2 to TRBJ1-1; D gene unclear. The germline gives CDR1 SNHLY, CDR2 FYNNEI. Deletions cut 5 bases from V and 4 bases from J, with 11 bases between. The CDR3 is made up of 13 amino acids. The CDR3 here is CASSLEKGTEAFF. CDR3 coding DNA: TGTGCCAGCAGTCTTGAAAAGGGCACTGAAGCTTTCTTT.

On this clone itself: A far larger clone is off by one base, so a read error is likely. The rearrangement links TRBV29-1 to TRBJ2-7, with a weak D call TRBD1 (5 bases). CDR3 length: 15 residues. The germline gives CDR1 SQVTM, CDR2 ANQGSEA. V gave up 6 bases and J gave up 7 bases, with 25 bases separating them. CDR3 residues: CSVASGFPGLREQYF. The DNA of the CDR3 is TGCAGCGTAGCCTCAGGGTTTCCCGGGCTTAGGGAGCAGTACTTC.

The chain employs TRBV5-8 and TRBJ2-7, with D possibly matching TRBD2 (5 bases). Trimming removed 7 bases from V and 0 bases from J, with 14 bases in between. From germline, CDR1 is SGHTS and CDR2 YDEGEE. This CDR3 contains 14 residues. This CDR3 reads CASALAGSSYEQYF. CDR3 bases: TGTGCCAGCGCTTTGGCGGGCAGCTCCTACGAGCAGTACTTC.

Only a few counts were recorded for this clone. The V and J genes are TRBV7-6 and TRBJ2-1; D remains ambiguous. Between the trimmed V and J ends, which lost 1 base and 6 bases, there was a span of 16 bases. Looked up from germline, CDR1 is SGHVS and CDR2 is FNYEAQ. This CDR3 has 16 residues. For the CDR3, the DNA is TGTGCCAGCAGCTTAGTTGGTCCCCCCACGCCCAATGAGCAGTTCTTC. Amino acid sequence: CASSLVGPPTPNEQFF.

This clone was found a few times. A much larger clonotype is one base distant, so this may be a read error. The V call is TRBV5-1, the J call TRBJ2-7; 7 bases map to TRBD1. Germline loops: CDR1 SGHRS, CDR2 YFSETQ. The CDR3 covers 14 residues. Here the CDR3 DNA reads TGCGCCAGCAGCTTAGAAGGGGGCGACGACGAGCAGTGCTTC. It specifies CASSLEGGDDEQCF.